This paragraph covers one T cell receptor beta chain sequence. This clonotype was detected only once. Its cognate antigen has yet to be identified. No qualities accompany the bases; no much larger clone lies one base away. A lone read gives weak evidence. The sample belongs to a study of T cells in Graves' hyperthyroidism and ophthalmopathy (dated by TCRdb to between 2018 and 2021). In the study overall: Peripheral blood samples were taken at the time of initial diagnosis, prior to any treatment. A discovery cohort of around 98 patients, roughly 45 with Graves' ophthalmopathy and 57 with stable Graves' hyperthyroidism, was used to find distinguishing TCR V-J signatures. An independent validation cohort of around 19 hyperthyroidism patients and approximately 15 patients who later progressed to ophthalmopathy tested prospective prediction of ophthalmopathy. The 90 to 100 discovery patients were randomly split 7:3 into training and test sets. In addition, the study compared T-cell repertoires in thyroid tissue and in blood from about 6 Graves' hyperthyroidism patients. After blood sampling, hyperthyroidism patients were treated with methimazole at a starting dose of 30 mg daily, and ophthalmopathy patients were treated with high-dose intravenous methylprednisolone. The paper describes TCR Vbeta CDR3 sequencing of fewer than 150 peripheral blood samples, made up of approximately 40 ophthalmopathy patients, approximately 73 hyperthyroidism patients and about 17 progressor patients.

Moderately to severely active disease, a Clinical Activity Score of at least 3, a NOSPECS grade of at least 4, and a duration under 3 months were present in ophthalmopathy patients. Any patient with an uncontrolled infection, another autoimmune disease, pregnancy or lactation was excluded. Diagnoses were established on the basis of clinical symptoms, serum thyroxine and TRAb, thyroid ultrasound, and orbital computed tomography. PBMCs were isolated from more than 8 ml of fresh peripheral blood by Ficoll-Paque density gradient centrifugation. Total RNA was extracted with Trizol reagent, and quality was checked on an Agilent 2100 Bioanalyzer. The TCR beta CDR3 regions were amplified from RNA transcripts. A first-round RT-PCR of the TCR CDR3 used the HTBI primer set with the Qiagen OneStep RT-PCR kit. Libraries were constructed in a second round of multiplex PCR, after which size selection and purification were performed. Paired-end sequencing of the libraries was performed with 100 bp reads on an Illumina HiSeq2000. The study's own analysis went as follows. Raw data were processed with SOAPnuke, discarding reads with adapters, uncalled bases, mean Phred below 15, or no exact constant-primer or identifier match. COPE v1.2.5 was used to merge the high-quality paired reads, and each unique nucleotide sequence was defined as a clonotype. MiTCR v1.1 was used to align clonotypes to the IMGT TRBV, TRBD and TRBJ reference segments. The analysis was restricted to V-J combinations with a frequency above 0.0001, which together covered roughly 99% of the repertoires. A TCS score was defined as the ratio between F50 (clonal expansion) and ExV (chaos), using BLOSUM62-based TCRdist between CDR3 peptides within each V-J. Welch's t-statistics and random forest reduced around 520 V-J features to roughly 13, which were used in a naive Bayes classifier (R e1071). The public reads were reanalyzed by TCRdb: fastp trimming at Q25, MiXCR alignment, in-frame beta chains only. Rows with a matching CDR3 protein are joined into one entry that keeps the most common DNA and genes. TCRdb's processing, not the authors' own work, is the source of the V and J calls. Counted in this sample were approximately 400,000 distinct CDR3 sequences; roughly 14% of them appeared once. The ten largest make up around a fifth of the sample.

Trimmed from V: 4 bases; trimmed from J: 4 bases; junction bases lacking a gene match: 4. The CDR3 measures 15 amino acids from cysteine to phenylalanine. Only CDR3 DNA remains: 45 bases, in frame from the first base. Overall study outcomes, separate from this receptor: During validation, the model predicted progression to ophthalmopathy a median of approximately 6 months ahead of onset, with around 65% sensitivity and 72.22% specificity. Most expanded thyroid clonotypes (frequency above 0.001) were also detected in blood, a finding suggesting that blood repertoires may reflect thyroid immune responses. Ophthalmopathy was separated from stable hyperthyroidism by a 13 V-J signature model, with approximately 90% sensitivity and approximately 84% specificity obtained in cross-validation and 80%/75% obtained in testing. No statistical method was used to fix the sample size in advance, and group allocation was not hidden from the investigators.

The sample comprised blood. The chain is assembled from TRBV12-3 or TRBV12-4 and TRBJ2-1; TRBD2 aligns with 10 central bases. The TCR originated in a woman aged 25 to 39 with Graves' ophthalmopathy. For the CDR3, the sequence is CASSWGLAPYNEQFF. The DNA sequence follows: TGTGCCAGCAGTTGGGGACTAGCGCCGTACAATGAGCAGTTCTTC.